The 3 T cell receptor beta chains presented below share a single source sample, sequenced in a study of T cell responses to AZD1222 COVID-19 vaccine. Produced via immunoSEQ multiplex PCR; TCRdb's table is partial and in-frame only. The table includes 84,000 or so clones, roughly 86% detected once. Sequenced material: peripheral blood, taken on day 0 of MenACWY control vaccination. The source of these receptors is an adult in good health.

This chain uses TRBV5-3 with TRBJ2-1; 8 nucleotides match TRBD1. TRBV5-3 is an open reading frame, and its role is uncertain. The CDR3 has 17 amino acids. V dropped 3 bases and J dropped 7; count of bases not matched to a gene: 15. Written as DNA, the CDR3 is TGTGCCAGAAGCTCACAACCTATGGACAGGGCAGGGAATGAGCAGTTCTTC. Translated, it gives CARSSQPMDRAGNEQFF.

The V call is TRBV11-3, the J call TRBJ1-6; the match to TRBD1 covers 7 bases. CDR1 SGHNT and CDR2 YENEEA come from the germline V gene. CDR3 length: 14 residues. The trim removed 4 bases at V and 11 bases at J, leaving 8 bases unmatched. CDR3 residues: CASSSRGGGAPLHF. CDR3 coding DNA: TGTGCCAGCAGCTCCAGGGGGGGTGGGGCACCCCTCCACTTT.

The rearrangement joins TRBV9 to TRBJ2-1; the match to TRBD1 covers 9 bases. Germline CDR1 SGDLS, CDR2 YYNGEE. The CDR3 covers 16 residues. V shed 3 bases, J shed 9 bases, and the junction held 13 bases outside the gene matches. The CDR3 nucleotides read TGTGCCAGCAGCGCCACCGGGACAGGGTTAATCGGTGAGCAGTTCTTC. Translated: CASSATGTGLIGEQFF.